This is a list of T cell receptor beta chains from one sample in a study of cytomegalovirus exposure and HLA in healthy donors. Using immunoSEQ multiplex PCR, the repertoire was profiled, and TCRdb retains in-frame clones only, with some absent. Here the sample spans 150,000 to 200,000 clones, 75% to 80% being singletons. The sequenced sample was PBMCs. The source is a woman aged 50 to 60 in good health and CMV-seropositive. CDR3s include the opening cysteine and the closing phenylalanine or tryptophan. A D gene is named only where the DNA matches it firmly. A clone size is listed for some rows: how often the clone was seen (once, few, many), or a class if it is expanded.

v_gene: TRBV6-6; d_gene: TRBD2; j_gene: TRBJ2-2; abundance: -; CDR3aa: CASSSAAGGYTGELFF; CDR3nt: TGTGCCAGCAGCTCTGCGGCGGGGGGATACACCGGGGAGCTGTTTTTT
v_gene: TRBV6-1; d_gene: TRBD1; j_gene: TRBJ1-2; abundance: -; CDR3aa: CASNLPGQGKDGYTF; CDR3nt: TGTGCCAGCAATCTCCCGGGACAGGGTAAAGATGGCTACACCTTC
v_gene: TRBV18; d_gene: -; j_gene: TRBJ1-1; abundance: -; CDR3aa: CASSPLGQIEAFF; CDR3nt: TGTGCCAGCTCCCCCCTGGGGCAGATTGAAGCTTTCTTT
v_gene: TRBV20-1; d_gene: -; j_gene: TRBJ1-2; abundance: few; CDR3aa: CRTGPNYGYTF; CDR3nt: TGCAGAACAGGGCCTAACTATGGCTACACCTTC
v_gene: TRBV6-1; d_gene: -; j_gene: TRBJ1-5; abundance: -; CDR3aa: CASSDRVSAQPQHF; CDR3nt: TGTGCCAGCAGTGACAGGGTGAGTGCTCAGCCCCAGCATTTT
v_gene: TRBV27; d_gene: -; j_gene: TRBJ1-2; abundance: -; CDR3aa: CASGQSYGYTF; CDR3nt: TGTGCCAGCGGGCAGAGCTATGGCTACACCTTC
v_gene: TRBV2; d_gene: TRBD2; j_gene: TRBJ2-1; abundance: -; CDR3aa: CASNPTWASGSSSYNEQFF; CDR3nt: TGTGCCAGCAACCCCACTTGGGCTAGCGGAAGTTCCTCCTACAATGAGCAGTTCTTC
v_gene: TRBV4-1; d_gene: -; j_gene: TRBJ1-2; abundance: -; CDR3aa: CASSQEGGWGYTF; CDR3nt: TGCGCCAGCAGCCAAGAGGGAGGGTGGGGCTACACCTTC
v_gene: TRBV29-1; d_gene: -; j_gene: TRBJ2-2; abundance: once; CDR3aa: CSVAFRTVGELFF; CDR3nt: TGCAGCGTTGCCTTCAGGACTGTAGGGGAGCTGTTTTTT
v_gene: TRBV19; d_gene: TRBD2; j_gene: TRBJ2-7; abundance: -; CDR3aa: CASSIRWGGMTGTSSYEQYF; CDR3nt: TGTGCCAGTAGTATACGCTGGGGGGGGATGACCGGGACTAGCTCTTACGAGCAGTACTTC
v_gene: TRBV4-3; d_gene: TRBD2; j_gene: TRBJ2-7; abundance: -; CDR3aa: CASSQDSGGEGQYF; CDR3nt: TGCGCCAGCAGCCAAGACTCAGGAGGGGAGGGGCAGTACTTC